Listed below are T cell receptor beta chains from one sample, sequenced in a study of T cell responses to AZD1222 COVID-19 vaccine. The data were produced by immunoSEQ multiplex PCR, yet TCRdb's version contains in-frame clones alone and is incomplete. The sample carries about 78,000 clones, around four fifths recorded once. The starting material was peripheral blood, obtained on day 0 of AZD1222 vaccination. The receptors here all came from an adult in good health. The CDR3 runs from the conserved cysteine through the conserved F or W. The D gene is left open where the match is weak. The size entry is marked missing in some rows and otherwise reads once, few, many or a size class.

clone_size	d_call	v_call	j_call	cdr3_nt	cdr3_aa
NA	NA	TRBV19	TRBJ1-1	TGTGCCAGTAGTATTACAGGGAAGAACACTGAAGCTTTCTTT	CASSITGKNTEAFF
NA	NA	TRBV4-3	TRBJ2-7	TGCGCCAGCAGCCAAGAGTGGGGTCCTAGCTCCTACGAGCAGTACTTC	CASSQEWGPSSYEQYF
NA	NA	TRBV20-1	TRBJ2-5	TGCAGTGCCGAGAGAGAAGAGACCCAGTACTTC	CSAEREETQYF
NA	NA	TRBV10-3	TRBJ2-1	TGTGCCATCAGTGAGTTTTCCGTATCGGCGGTACTCAACAATGAGCAGTTCTTC	CAISEFSVSAVLNNEQFF
NA	NA	TRBV7-2	TRBJ1-5	TGTGCCAGCAGCTTACCAGGGCGTCCCCAGCATTTT	CASSLPGRPQHF
NA	NA	TRBV27	TRBJ1-5	TGTGCCAGCAGTTTAGTGGGAGGCCTTCGCAATCAGCCCCAGCATTTT	CASSLVGGLRNQPQHF
once	NA	TRBV5-6	TRBJ2-7	TGTGCCAGCGAGTGGCCGGGGGGCGGCCTGGGGGAGCAGTACTTC	CASEWPGGGLGEQYF
once	TRBD2	TRBV11-3	TRBJ2-3	TGTGCCAGCAGCATCGGACTAGGACGCACAGATACGCAGTATTTT	CASSIGLGRTDTQYF
NA	NA	TRBV7-9	TRBJ1-1	TGTGCCAGCAGCTTAGTTGGGAACACTGAAGCTTTCTTT	CASSLVGNTEAFF
once	TRBD2	TRBV9	TRBJ2-3	TGTGCCAGCAGCGTAGGGACTAGCGGGGGCACAGATACGCAGTATTTT	CASSVGTSGGTDTQYF
NA	NA	TRBV12-3/TRBV12-4	TRBJ1-2	TGTGCCAGCAGTTTAGAGGTTCCCTATGGCTACACCTTC	CASSLEVPYGYTF
NA	TRBD2	TRBV6-2/TRBV6-3	TRBJ2-1	TGTGCCAGCATCCCGAGCGGGGGAGAATACAATGAGCAGTTCTTC	CASIPSGGEYNEQFF
NA	NA	TRBV11-3	TRBJ1-1	TGTGCCAGCAGCTTAGACGGCGGCAGGGGCTCTGAAGCTTTCTTT	CASSLDGGRGSEAFF
NA	NA	TRBV2	TRBJ2-7	TGTGCCAGCAGTGAACTCAGAGGAAAGGGGTACTTC	CASSELRGKGYF
NA	NA	TRBV7-8	TRBJ1-1	TGTGCCAGCAGCTTAGTAGCTTCGAACACTGAAGCTTTCTTT	CASSLVASNTEAFF
NA	NA	TRBV27	TRBJ1-1	TGTGCCAGCTCCCGCAGCTTGAACACTGAAGCTTTCTTT	CASSRSLNTEAFF
NA	NA	TRBV19	TRBJ2-3	TGTGCCAGTAGTCTATCCGGTAGAGGAACAGATACGCAGTATTTT	CASSLSGRGTDTQYF
few	TRBD2	TRBV5-6	TRBJ2-7	TGTGCCAGCAGCTTGGTAGCGGGAGGGGGCGAGCAGTACTTC	CASSLVAGGGEQYF
NA	NA	TRBV4-3	TRBJ2-3	TGCGCCAGCAGCCAAGAGGGTCCTAGCACAGATACGCAGTATTTT	CASSQEGPSTDTQYF
few	NA	TRBV28	TRBJ2-7	TGTGCCAGCAGTTCGACCTCGACAGGCGCCTACGAGCAGTACTTC	CASSSTSTGAYEQYF
few	NA	TRBV6-5	TRBJ1-1	TGTGCCAGCACTCAGACGTTGAACACTGAAGCTTTCTTT	CASTQTLNTEAFF
NA	TRBD1	TRBV5-1	TRBJ2-2	TGCGCCAGCAGCTCGACAGGGGGCGGTCCCGGGGAGCTGTTTTTT	CASSSTGGGPGELFF
NA	NA	TRBV7-2	TRBJ2-5	TGTGCCAGCAGCAGGGTGCGCCAAGAGACCCAGTACTTC	CASSRVRQETQYF
NA	NA	TRBV14	TRBJ1-2	TGTGCCAGCAGCCAAGAGACGGGACAAACCTTCTATGGCTACACCTTC	CASSQETGQTFYGYTF
NA	NA	TRBV7-2	TRBJ1-1	TGTGCCAGCAGCTCACCCTACACTGAAGCTTTCTTT	CASSSPYTEAFF
NA	NA	TRBV30	TRBJ2-4	TGTGCCTGGAGTCCCCGGACGCTCTTGGGAAGAAACATTCAGTACTTC	CAWSPRTLLGRNIQYF
few	NA	TRBV7-2	TRBJ2-1	TGTGCCAGCAGCTTAGGCGGTAGTAAGTCTTACAATGAGCAGTTCTTC	CASSLGGSKSYNEQFF
NA	TRBD2	TRBV7-9	TRBJ2-3	TGTGCCAGCAGCGGGGTAGCGGGGGCCACAGCGGATACGCAGTATTTT	CASSGVAGATADTQYF
NA	NA	TRBV7-9	TRBJ1-4	TGTGCCAGCAGCTTAGCGGCGACCTCGGAGAAACTGTTTTTT	CASSLAATSEKLFF
NA	NA	TRBV19	TRBJ1-5	TGTGCCAGTAGTATAGTGGAGAGCAATCAGCCCCAGCATTTT	CASSIVESNQPQHF
few	NA	TRBV6-5	TRBJ2-7	TGTGCCACCCCCCCCGGGGGCACCTCCTACGAGCAGTACTTC	CATPPGGTSYEQYF
NA	NA	TRBV19	TRBJ2-7	TGTGCCAGTAGTATCGCGGTGGAGACTTCCTACGAGCAGTACTTC	CASSIAVETSYEQYF
NA	NA	TRBV3-1/TRBV3-2	TRBJ1-6	TGTGCCAGCAGCCAAGACAGCACGAGCTCCTATAATTCACCCCTCCACTTT	CASSQDSTSSYNSPLHF
NA	NA	TRBV6-5	TRBJ2-7	TGTGCCAGCAGTTCCCTGACACCCTCCTACGAGCAGTACTTC	CASSSLTPSYEQYF
NA	TRBD2	TRBV7-6	TRBJ2-7	TGTGCCAGCAGCTTTCAGCGGGGCCTCGAGCAGTACTTC	CASSFQRGLEQYF
NA	NA	TRBV6-2/TRBV6-3	TRBJ2-2	TGTGCCAGCAGTTACGGGCCAGGGGAGACCGGGGAGCTGTTTTTT	CASSYGPGETGELFF